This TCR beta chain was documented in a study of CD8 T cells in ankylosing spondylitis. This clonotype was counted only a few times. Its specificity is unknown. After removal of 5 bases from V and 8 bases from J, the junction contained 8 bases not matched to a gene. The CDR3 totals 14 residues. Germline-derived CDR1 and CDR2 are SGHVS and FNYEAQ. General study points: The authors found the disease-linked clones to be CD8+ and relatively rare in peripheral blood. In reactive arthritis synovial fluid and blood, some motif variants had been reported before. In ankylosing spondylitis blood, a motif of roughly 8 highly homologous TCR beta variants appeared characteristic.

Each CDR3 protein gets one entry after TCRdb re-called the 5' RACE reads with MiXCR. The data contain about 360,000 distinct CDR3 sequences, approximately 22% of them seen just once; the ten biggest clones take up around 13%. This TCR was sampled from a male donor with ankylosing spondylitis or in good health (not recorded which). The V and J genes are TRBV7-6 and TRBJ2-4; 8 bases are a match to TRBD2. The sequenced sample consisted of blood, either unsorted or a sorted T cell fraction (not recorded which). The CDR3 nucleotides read TGTGCCAGCAGCCCCGACCCGGGACTAGACATTCAGTACTTC. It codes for CASSPDPGLDIQYF.